This paragraph reports one TCR beta chain. The antigen remains unidentified. Researchers ran the PCR with 60 Vbeta and 13 Jbeta primers. The repertoire was sequenced with immunoSEQ multiplex PCR; TCRdb's copy has only in-frame clones and lacks some. The data show approximately 190,000 clones, with about 87% seen just once and over 1% held by the top ten. This sample is part of a study of cytomegalovirus exposure and HLA in healthy donors. Study conclusions and caveats: Using the classifier, cytomegalovirus status was reportedly diagnosed with high specificity and sensitivity. Most of the TCR beta V segments (in an earlier analysis) were productive either about 87% or about 30% of the time. It is likely that the observed cluster of highly shared sequence variants was a sequencing artifact.

The CDR3 is made up of 16 amino acids. Germline CDR1 reads WSHSY; CDR2 reads SAAADI. V was cut by 6 bases and J by 10 bases, with 27 bases left in between. The origin of this receptor is a young man in good health and CMV-seronegative. The V gene is TRBV10-2, the J gene TRBJ1-2; the D gene is possibly TRBD1 (6 bases). The sequencing sample was made of PBMCs. CDR3 protein: CASSDAVGPGGSDYTF. The CDR3 region has the DNA TGCGCCAGCAGCGATGCAGTGGGTCCGGGGGGCTCAGACTACACCTTC.